The 17 T cell receptor beta chains in this list originate from one sample, sequenced in a study of cytomegalovirus exposure and HLA in healthy donors. With 60 Vbeta and 13 Jbeta primers, the PCR was carried out. This table comes from immunoSEQ multiplex PCR, and its TCRdb copy is limited to in-frame clones, with some not included. The sample lists roughly 130,000 clones, more than 60% occurring once. The specimen was PBMCs. These receptors came from a woman aged 40 to 50 in good health and CMV-seropositive.

This clone appeared a few times. The V gene is TRBV5-5, the J gene TRBJ2-2, with 14 bases identical to TRBD2. CDR1 and CDR2 (germline): SGHKS, YYEKEE (reference sequence). The CDR3 has 18 amino acids. V trimming: 0 bases; J trimming: 5 bases; junction bases outside the gene matches: 6. CDR3 nucleotides: TGTGCCAGCAGCTTGGGACTAGCGGGAGGGCCACAAACCGGGGAGCTGTTTTTT. Amino acids: CASSLGLAGGPQTGELFF. Looking up the rest from reference TRBV5-5 and TRBJ2-2 gives the full variable domain: DAGVTQSPTHLIKTRGQQVTLRCSPISGHKSVSWYQQVLGQGPQFIFQYYEKEERGRGNFPDRFSARQFPNYSSELNVNALLLGDSALYLCASSLGLAGGPQTGELFFGEGSRLTVL.

The chain couples TRBV28 to TRBJ2-2; 11 bases match TRBD2. This CDR3 is 18 amino acids long. V lost 6 bases and J lost 2; bases outside the gene matches: 11. CDR1 and CDR2 (germline): MDHEN, SYDVKM. CDR3 sequence reads: CASRAGTSGLRNTGELFF. The DNA for the CDR3 is TGTGCCAGCAGGGCAGGGACTAGCGGCCTAAGAAACACCGGGGAGCTGTTTTTT.

The V and J genes are TRBV15 and TRBJ2-1, with unresolved D. This CDR3 is 16 amino acids long. Germline V gene sequence: CDR1 LNHNV, CDR2 YYDKDF (reference sequence). The V end was cut by 5 bases, the J end by 0 bases, with 14 bases between. The CDR3 nucleotides are TGTGCCACCAGCTTAAGACTCCTGAGCTCCTACAATGAGCAGTTCTTC. Its translation is CATSLRLLSSYNEQFF.

This clone was counted between two and nine times. The gene calls are TRBV12-5 and TRBJ1-1, with 10 bases fitting TRBD1. The CDR3 length is 22 residues. Germline values: CDR1 LGHNT, CDR2 FRNRAP. With V trimmed by 0 bases and J by 4 bases, 23 bases remained unmatched. The CDR3 is CASGLVVGRTGGPPGVGTEAFF. In nucleotides, the CDR3 is TGTGCTAGTGGTTTGGTCGTGGGTAGGACAGGGGGTCCCCCTGGGGTTGGCACTGAAGCTTTCTTT.

V gene TRBV9 combines with J gene TRBJ1-2, with D hard to call. CDR3 length equals 15 residues. V shed 0 bases and J shed 5 bases, with 14 bases lying between them. In germline, CDR1 is SGDLS, CDR2 YYNGEE. DNA for the CDR3: TGTGCCAGCAGCGTAGATAGCGGCAGCTTTTATGGCTACACCTTC. It encodes CASSVDSGSFYGYTF.

This rearrangement joins TRBV5-8 to TRBJ1-6; a weak D match, TRBD1 (6 bases). Trimming shortened V by 7 bases and J by 13 bases, and 24 bases separated the two germline ends. The CDR3 spans 15 residues. Germline V gene sequence: CDR1 SGHTS, CDR2 YDEGEE. The CDR3 reads CASGWGAGALRPLHF. The CDR3 nucleotides read TGTGCCAGCGGCTGGGGCGCGGGGGCCCTCCGGCCCCTCCACTTT.

This clone has more than one count but fewer than ten. The J gene is TRBJ1-6, the V gene TRBV6-6; no definite D call. V lost 5 bases, J lost 0 bases, and 8 bases lay in between. Germline V gives CDR1 MNHNY, CDR2 SVGAGI (reference sequence). The CDR3 has 15 residues. CDR3 sequence reads: CASSRSSSYNSPLHF. DNA for the CDR3: TGTGCCAGCAGTAGGTCTAGCTCCTATAATTCACCCCTCCACTTT.

J is TRBJ1-4 and V is TRBV5-4, with 8 positions matching TRBD1. This CDR3 is 18 amino acids long. Losses at the gene ends were 0 bases for V and 0 bases for J; bases not matched to a gene: 7. Germline V gives CDR1 SGHNT, CDR2 YYREEE (reference sequence). CDR3 bases: TGTGCCAGCAGCTTGGCAGGACAGGGAGGAACAACTAATGAAAAACTGTTTTTT. This translates into CASSLAGQGGTTNEKLFF.

This rearrangement joins TRBV10-2 to TRBJ1-1; no firm D call. Germline V gene data show CDR1 as WSHSY and CDR2 as SAAADI. V shed 7 bases and J shed 2 bases, with 14 bases lying between them. The CDR3 length is 14 residues. The CDR3: CASTLGGLNTEAFF. The CDR3 nucleotides are TGCGCCAGCACTCTAGGAGGACTTAACACTGAAGCTTTCTTT.

The chain joins TRBV19 to TRBJ1-2; TRBD1 agrees at 10 bases. With 6 bases clipped from V and 1 base from J, the junction kept 5 bases outside the gene matches. The CDR3 loop spans 15 amino acids. Germline V gene lookup returns CDR1 LNHDA and CDR2 SQIVND (reference sequence). Here the CDR3 DNA reads TGTGCCAGTAGATATGGGACAGGGGATAACTATGGCTACACCTTC. Protein product: CASRYGTGDNYGYTF.

This clone appeared a single time. The V call is TRBV5-1, the J call TRBJ2-7; TRBD1 matches at 8 bases. Germline CDR1 reads SGHRS; CDR2 reads YFSETQ. This CDR3 region has 15 residues. J was trimmed by 2 bases and V by 4 bases; bases with no gene match: 8. CDR3 sequence reads: CASSGGTGLAYEQYF. The CDR3, as DNA: TGCGCCAGCAGCGGGGGGACAGGACTCGCCTACGAGCAGTACTTC.

This clone was counted a few times. The chain has TRBV7-9 and TRBJ2-7; 7 bases map to TRBD1. The junction had 10 bases not matched to a gene; V was cut back by 4 bases and J by 4 bases. The CDR3 covers 15 residues. The germline V gene has CDR1 SEHNR and CDR2 FQNEAQ (reference sequence). Here the CDR3 DNA reads TGTGCCAGCAGCTCCGGATGGGACAGAGATTACGAGCAGTACTTC. Translating it yields CASSSGWDRDYEQYF.

The chain carries TRBV7-2 and TRBJ2-1; 11 bases are a match to TRBD2. V shed 5 bases and J 2 bases; nucleotides not matched to a gene: 8. This CDR3 is built from 17 residues. Germline CDR1 and CDR2: SGHTA and FQGNSA. CDR3 nucleotides: TGTGCCAGCAGCCCACGACCGACTAGCGGGACCTACAATGAGCAGTTCTTC. Its protein product is CASSPRPTSGTYNEQFF.

This clone was seen only a few times. Other DNA sequences from this sample encode an identical CDR3 as well. The chain employs TRBV6-5 and TRBJ1-3, with 11 bases aligning to TRBD1. From germline, CDR1 is MNHEY and CDR2 SVGAGI. The trim removed 6 bases at V and 2 bases at J, leaving 3 bases unmatched. This CDR3 has 15 residues. CDR3 region: CASSQDRGPGNTIYF. CDR3 nucleotide sequence: TGTGCCAGCAGCCAGGACAGGGGGCCTGGAAACACCATATATTTT.

This sequence joins TRBV6-1 and TRBJ1-1; maybe TRBD1 (5 bases). Germline values: CDR1 MNHNS, CDR2 SASEGT. The CDR3 extends over 15 amino acids. Trimming took 3 bases from V and 0 from J, leaving 11 bases between them. The CDR3 region has the DNA TGTGCCAGCAGTGATTCAGGGTTCGTGAACACTGAAGCTTTCTTT. Protein: CASSDSGFVNTEAFF.

The CDR3 region has the DNA TGCGCCAGCAGCTTGGACAGGTACGAGCAGTACTTC. This encodes CASSLDRYEQYF. The chain has TRBV5-1 and TRBJ2-7; D might be TRBD1 (5 bases). Trimming left V 0 bases short and J 4 bases short, with 5 bases between. Germline V CDR1 and CDR2: SGHRS, YFSETQ. The CDR3 has 12 residues. Full variable domain (rest looked up from reference TRBV5-1 and TRBJ2-7): KAGVTQTPRYLIKTRGQQVTLSCSPISGHRSVSWYQQTPGQGLQFLFEYFSETQRNKGNFPGRFSGRQFSNSRSEMNVSTLELGDSALYLCASSLDRYEQYFGPGTRLTVT.

Concerning this clone itself: The sample has other DNA sequences that encode this CDR3 too. For the CDR3, the DNA is TGTGCCAGCTCACCAGCCGCCGGTGGCAATCAGCCCCAGCATTTT. Translation gives CASSPAAGGNQPQHF. The chain links TRBV18 to TRBJ1-5; D is undetermined. Trimming stripped 2 bases from V and 2 bases from J, with 10 bases between. Germline V lookup: CDR1 KGHSH, CDR2 LQKENI. CDR3 length equals 15 residues.